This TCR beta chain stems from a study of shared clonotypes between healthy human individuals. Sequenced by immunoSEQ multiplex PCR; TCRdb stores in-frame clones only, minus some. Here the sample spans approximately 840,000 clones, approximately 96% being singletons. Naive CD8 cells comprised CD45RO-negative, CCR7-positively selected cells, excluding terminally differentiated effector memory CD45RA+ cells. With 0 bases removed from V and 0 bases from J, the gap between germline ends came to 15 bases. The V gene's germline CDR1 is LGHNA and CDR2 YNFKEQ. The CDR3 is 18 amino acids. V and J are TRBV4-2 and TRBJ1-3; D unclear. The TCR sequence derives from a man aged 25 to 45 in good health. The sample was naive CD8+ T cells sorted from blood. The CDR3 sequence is CASSQEGVPLYSGNTIYF. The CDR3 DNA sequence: TGTGCCAGCAGCCAAGAAGGAGTTCCGCTCTACTCTGGAAACACCATATATTTT.